The text below deals with one T cell receptor beta chain. The data derive from a study of OX40 agonist ivuxolimab in advanced cancers. The method was immunoSEQ multiplex PCR; TCRdb's version includes in-frame clones alone and lacks a portion of them. The sample has some 58,000 clones, just under 85% seen once. The CDR3 totals 13 residues. Germline CDR1 is MNHNY and CDR2 is SVGAGI (reference sequence). V was pared by 8 bases and J by 7 bases, with 7 bases of the junction left unmatched. This material consisted of CD4+ or CD8+ T cells sorted from blood, taken in a trial of the OX40 agonist ivuxolimab. The sequence derives from an adult with an advanced solid tumor such as melanoma, head and neck, liver or kidney cancer. The V gene is TRBV6-6, the J gene TRBJ1-5; 8 positions agree with TRBD1. This chain's CDR3 is CASQDRGGQPQHF. DNA for the CDR3: TGTGCCAGCCAAGACAGGGGAGGACAGCCCCAGCATTTT.